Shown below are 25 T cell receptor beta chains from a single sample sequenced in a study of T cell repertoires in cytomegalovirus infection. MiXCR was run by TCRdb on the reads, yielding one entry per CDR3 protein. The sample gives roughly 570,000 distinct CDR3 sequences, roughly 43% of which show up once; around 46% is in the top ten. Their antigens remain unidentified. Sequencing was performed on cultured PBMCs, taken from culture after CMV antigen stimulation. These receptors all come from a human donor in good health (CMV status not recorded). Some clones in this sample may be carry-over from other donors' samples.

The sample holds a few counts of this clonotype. CDR3 protein: CASSKGLAEANIQYF. The CDR3 DNA reads as TGTGCCAGCAGCAAGGGACTAGCGGAGGCAAACATTCAGTACTTC. V usage is TRBV7-2 and J usage is TRBJ2-4; 11 positions agree with TRBD2. The germline V gene encodes CDR1 SGHTA and CDR2 FQGNSA. V was clipped by 5 bases and J by 6 bases; unmatched bases: 6. The CDR3 runs 15 residues.

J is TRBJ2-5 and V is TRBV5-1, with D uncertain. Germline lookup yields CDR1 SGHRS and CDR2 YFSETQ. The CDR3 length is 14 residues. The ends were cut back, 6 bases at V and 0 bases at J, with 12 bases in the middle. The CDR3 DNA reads TGCGCCAGCACCTGGTATGGGTACCAAGAGACCCAGTACTTC. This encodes CASTWYGYQETQYF.

The CDR3 spells CASKARFISDTQYF. In DNA form, the CDR3 reads TGTGCCAGCAAGGCTAGATTTATCTCAGATACGCAGTATTTT. The V gene is TRBV2, the J gene TRBJ2-3, with D hard to call. Germline V gene sequence: CDR1 SNHLY, CDR2 FYNNEI. V was cut by 7 bases and J by 4 bases, with 15 bases left in between. The CDR3 is 14 amino acids.

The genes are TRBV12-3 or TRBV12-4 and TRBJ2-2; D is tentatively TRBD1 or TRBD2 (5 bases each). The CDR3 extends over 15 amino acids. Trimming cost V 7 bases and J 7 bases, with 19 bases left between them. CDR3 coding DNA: TGTGCCAGCACCCTATTCGCGGGCAGGGACGGGGAGCTGTTTTTT. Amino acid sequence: CASTLFAGRDGELFF.

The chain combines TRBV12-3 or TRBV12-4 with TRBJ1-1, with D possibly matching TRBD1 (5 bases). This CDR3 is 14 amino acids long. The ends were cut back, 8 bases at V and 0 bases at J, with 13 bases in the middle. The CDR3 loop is CASRDGPMNTEAFF. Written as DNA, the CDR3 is TGTGCCAGCCGGGACGGACCAATGAACACTGAAGCTTTCTTT.

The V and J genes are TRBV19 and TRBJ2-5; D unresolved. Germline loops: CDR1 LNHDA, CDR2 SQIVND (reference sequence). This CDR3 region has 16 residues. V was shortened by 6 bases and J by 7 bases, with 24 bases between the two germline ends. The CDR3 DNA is TGTGCCAGTAGCCTCACCTTCCGGGTCAGAAATCCGACCCAGTACTTC. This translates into CASSLTFRVRNPTQYF.

The CDR3 sequence: CASSAAGLDNQPQHF. The CDR3 DNA reads as TGTGCCAGCAGCGCCGCGGGGCTCGACAATCAGCCCCAGCATTTT. V usage is TRBV5-8 and J usage is TRBJ1-5, with a weak D call TRBD1 (5 bases). Germline V CDR1 and CDR2: SGHTS, YDEGEE. The V and J ends lost 4 bases and 3 bases respectively, with 14 bases between them. The CDR3 is 15 amino acids.

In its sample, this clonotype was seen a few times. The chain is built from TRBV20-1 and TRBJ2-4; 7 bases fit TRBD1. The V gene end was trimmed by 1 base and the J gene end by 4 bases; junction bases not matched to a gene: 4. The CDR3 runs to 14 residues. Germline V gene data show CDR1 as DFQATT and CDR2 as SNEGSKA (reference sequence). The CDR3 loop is CSARGTGLKNIQYF. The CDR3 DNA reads TGCAGTGCTAGAGGGACAGGTCTGAAAAACATTCAGTACTTC.

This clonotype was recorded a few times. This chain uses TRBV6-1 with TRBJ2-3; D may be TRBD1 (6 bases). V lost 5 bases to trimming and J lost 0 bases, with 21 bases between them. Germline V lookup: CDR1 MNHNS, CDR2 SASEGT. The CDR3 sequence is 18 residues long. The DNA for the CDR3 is TGTGCCAGCAGTCTTAGGGCAGGGGCCACCCATAGCACAGATACGCAGTATTTT. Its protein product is CASSLRAGATHSTDTQYF.

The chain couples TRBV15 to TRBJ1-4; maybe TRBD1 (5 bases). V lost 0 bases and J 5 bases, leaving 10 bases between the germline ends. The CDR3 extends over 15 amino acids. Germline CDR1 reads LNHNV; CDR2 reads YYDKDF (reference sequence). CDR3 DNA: TGTGCCACCAGCAGAGATCGTGGGACGAATGAAAAACTGTTTTTT. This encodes CATSRDRGTNEKLFF.

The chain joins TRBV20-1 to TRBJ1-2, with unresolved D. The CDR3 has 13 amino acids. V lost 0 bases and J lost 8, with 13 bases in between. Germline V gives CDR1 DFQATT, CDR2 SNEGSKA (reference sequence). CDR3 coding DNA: TGCAGTGCTAGAGATCGGAGTGTTAAGGGCTACACCTTC. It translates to CSARDRSVKGYTF.

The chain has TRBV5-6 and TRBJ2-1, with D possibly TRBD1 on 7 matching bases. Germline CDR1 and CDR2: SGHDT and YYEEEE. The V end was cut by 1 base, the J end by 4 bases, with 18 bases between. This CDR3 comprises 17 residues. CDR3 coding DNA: TGTGCCAGCAGCTTGAGGGGGCGGGGCGGCCCATACAATGAGCAGTTCTTC. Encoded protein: CASSLRGRGGPYNEQFF.

CDR3 in DNA: TGTGCCAGCAGCTTAGCCGGGACAGTGGCCTACGAGCAGTACTTC. Translation: CASSLAGTVAYEQYF. V and J are TRBV7-2 and TRBJ2-7; TRBD1 matches 7 bases. V gave up 0 bases and J gave up 2 bases; unmatched junction bases: 4. The CDR3 totals 15 residues. Per the germline V gene, CDR1 is SGHTA and CDR2 is FQGNSA.

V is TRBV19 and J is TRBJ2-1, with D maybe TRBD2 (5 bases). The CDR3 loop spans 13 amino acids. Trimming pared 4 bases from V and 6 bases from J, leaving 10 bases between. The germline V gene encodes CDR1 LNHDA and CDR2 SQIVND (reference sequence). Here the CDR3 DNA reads TGTGCCAGTAGTAGGCTAGCCCGCAATGAGCAGTTCTTC. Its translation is CASSRLARNEQFF.

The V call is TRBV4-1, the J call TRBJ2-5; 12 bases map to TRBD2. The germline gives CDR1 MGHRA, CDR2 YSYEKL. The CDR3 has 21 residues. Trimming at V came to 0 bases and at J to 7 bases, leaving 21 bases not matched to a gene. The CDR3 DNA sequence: TGCGCCAGCAGCCAAGAATCGAAGGCTAGCGGGAGGGCCGATTTGAAGTTGACCCAGTACTTC. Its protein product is CASSQESKASGRADLKLTQYF.

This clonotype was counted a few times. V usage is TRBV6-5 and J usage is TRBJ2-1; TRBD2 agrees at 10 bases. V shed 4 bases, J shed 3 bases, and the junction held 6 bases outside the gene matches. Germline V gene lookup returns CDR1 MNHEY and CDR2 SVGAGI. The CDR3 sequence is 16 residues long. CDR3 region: CASSFSGRPIYNEQFF. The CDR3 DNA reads TGTGCCAGCAGTTTTAGCGGGAGGCCGATCTACAATGAGCAGTTCTTC.

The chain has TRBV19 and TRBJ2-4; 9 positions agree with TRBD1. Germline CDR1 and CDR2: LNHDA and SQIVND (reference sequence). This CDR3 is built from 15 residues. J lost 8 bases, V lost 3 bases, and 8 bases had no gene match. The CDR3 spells CASSMKGQGTYIQYF. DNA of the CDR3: TGTGCCAGTAGTATGAAAGGACAGGGGACTTACATTCAGTACTTC.

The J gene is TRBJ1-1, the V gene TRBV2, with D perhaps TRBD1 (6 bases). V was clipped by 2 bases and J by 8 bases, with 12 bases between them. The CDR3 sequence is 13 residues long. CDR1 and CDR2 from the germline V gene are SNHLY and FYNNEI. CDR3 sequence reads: CASSEPGAPEAFF. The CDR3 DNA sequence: TGTGCCAGCAGTGAACCGGGGGCACCAGAAGCTTTCTTT.

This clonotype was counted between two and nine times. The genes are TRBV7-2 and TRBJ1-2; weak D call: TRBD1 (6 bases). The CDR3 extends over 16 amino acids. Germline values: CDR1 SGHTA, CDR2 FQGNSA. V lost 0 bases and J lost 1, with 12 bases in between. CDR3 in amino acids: CASSLAAGGNNYGYTF. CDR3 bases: TGTGCCAGCAGCTTAGCGGCCGGGGGCAATAACTATGGCTACACCTTC.

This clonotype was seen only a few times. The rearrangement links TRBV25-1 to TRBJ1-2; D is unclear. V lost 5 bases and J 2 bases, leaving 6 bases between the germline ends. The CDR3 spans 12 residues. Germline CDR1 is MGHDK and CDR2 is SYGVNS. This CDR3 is CASSTLNYGYTF. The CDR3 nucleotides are TGTGCCAGCAGTACCCTGAACTATGGCTACACCTTC.

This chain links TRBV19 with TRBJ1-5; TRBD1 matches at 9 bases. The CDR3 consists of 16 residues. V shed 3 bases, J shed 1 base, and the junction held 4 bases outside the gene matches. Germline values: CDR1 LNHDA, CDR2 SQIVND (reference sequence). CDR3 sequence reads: CASSIGTGMSNQPQHF. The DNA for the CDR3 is TGTGCCAGTAGTATTGGGACAGGGATGAGCAATCAGCCCCAGCATTTT.

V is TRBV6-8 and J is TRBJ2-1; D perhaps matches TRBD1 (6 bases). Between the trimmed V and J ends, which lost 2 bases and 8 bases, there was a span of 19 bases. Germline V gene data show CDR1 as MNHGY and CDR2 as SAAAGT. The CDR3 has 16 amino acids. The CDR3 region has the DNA TGTGCCAGCAGTTACACAACAGGGAACAAAGGGGATGAGCAGTTCTTC. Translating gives CASSYTTGNKGDEQFF.

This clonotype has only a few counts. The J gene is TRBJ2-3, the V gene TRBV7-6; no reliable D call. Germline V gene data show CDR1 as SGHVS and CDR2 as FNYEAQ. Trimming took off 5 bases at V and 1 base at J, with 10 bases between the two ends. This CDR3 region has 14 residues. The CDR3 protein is CASSLTGRTDTQYF. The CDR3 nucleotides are TGTGCCAGCAGCCTGACGGGCCGCACAGATACGCAGTATTTT.

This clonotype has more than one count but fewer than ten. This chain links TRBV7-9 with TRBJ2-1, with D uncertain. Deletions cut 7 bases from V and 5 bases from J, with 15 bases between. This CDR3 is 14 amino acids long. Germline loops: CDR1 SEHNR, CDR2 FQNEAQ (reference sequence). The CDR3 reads CASTRQRLNNEQFF. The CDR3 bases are TGTGCCAGCACAAGACAAAGACTTAACAATGAGCAGTTCTTC.

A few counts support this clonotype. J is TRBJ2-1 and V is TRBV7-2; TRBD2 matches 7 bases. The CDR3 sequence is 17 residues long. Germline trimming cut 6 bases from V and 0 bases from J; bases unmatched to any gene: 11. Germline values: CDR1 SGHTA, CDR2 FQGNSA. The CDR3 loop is CASRSLLRERSYNEQFF. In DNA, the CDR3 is TGTGCCAGCAGGTCCCTTCTGCGGGAGCGCTCCTACAATGAGCAGTTCTTC.